Listed below are T cell receptor beta chains from one sample, sequenced in a study of blood T cell repertoires in COVID-19. Clones were sequenced by immunoSEQ multiplex PCR, and TCRdb holds only the in-frame ones, with some missing. The data contain 100,000 or so clones, approximately 92% of them singletons. The source material was peripheral blood. The origin of the receptors is a man between 65 and 79 years old with acute or convalescent COVID-19. The CDR3 runs from the conserved cysteine through the conserved F or W. D genes are given only for firm matches. Part of the rows lack a size; the others show once, few, many or a class for expanded clones.

d_call j_call clone_size v_call cdr3_nt cdr3_aa
. TRBJ1-6 . TRBV3-1/TRBV3-2 TGTGCCAGCAGCCACGGAGAGAATTCACCCCTCCACTTT CASSHGENSPLHF
TRBD2 TRBJ2-1 few TRBV2 TGTGCCAGCACCGAGACTAGCGGGAGGTATAATGAGCAGTTCTTC CASTETSGRYNEQFF
TRBD1 TRBJ1-5 . TRBV20-1 TGCAGTGCTAGTGCAGGGGGAGGCAATCAGCCCCAGCATTTT CSASAGGGNQPQHF
. TRBJ2-1 . TRBV21-1 TGTGCCAGCAGCAAAGTTGACAGTGTCACCTACAATGAGCAGTTCTTC CASSKVDSVTYNEQFF
TRBD2 TRBJ2-3 . TRBV6-5 TGTGCCAGCACCTTAGCGGGGACTTCCACAGATACGCAGTATTTT CASTLAGTSTDTQYF
. TRBJ1-1 . TRBV5-4 TGTGCCAGCAGCTTGGCCTTGGGCCTCTCAGGTGGGCGTGAAGCTTTCTTT CASSLALGLSGGREAFF
. TRBJ1-6 . TRBV28 TGTGCCAGCAGTTCCGGGGGTTCCAATTCACCCCTCCACTTT CASSSGGSNSPLHF
. TRBJ1-2 . TRBV2 TGTGCCAGCCGTGAACAGGGCGACTATGGCTACACCTTC CASREQGDYGYTF
. TRBJ1-5 . TRBV2 TGTGCCAGCAGTCTGCTAAGTTCCCGGGTTATGCCCCAGCATTTT CASSLLSSRVMPQHF
TRBD2 TRBJ2-3 . TRBV6-1 TGTGCCAGCAGTGAAGGTGCGTCGGGAGGGCTTCGGCAGTACACAGATACGCAGTATTTT CASSEGASGGLRQYTDTQYF
. TRBJ2-1 . TRBV6-5 TGTGCCAGCACGGTTAGAGGAGAGGCCTACAATGAGCAGTTCTTC CASTVRGEAYNEQFF
. TRBJ2-2 . TRBV7-9 TGTGCCAGCAGCTTTAGAGATACCGGGGAGCTGTTTTTT CASSFRDTGELFF
TRBD1 TRBJ2-7 . TRBV2 TGTGCCAGCAGTGAAGTAGAGGGGACAGGCTACGAGCAGTACTTC CASSEVEGTGYEQYF
TRBD1 TRBJ1-4 few TRBV6-5 TGTGCCAGCAGTTACTCGGGTCAGGGGGCGTTCGAGCTGTTTTTT CASSYSGQGAFELFF
. TRBJ1-5 . TRBV4-3 TGCGCCAGCAGCCAAGAGGGCCGAAGCAATCAGCCCCAGCATTTT CASSQEGRSNQPQHF
. TRBJ1-1 . TRBV11-2 TGTGCCAGCAGCTTTACAGGATCGAACACTGAAGCTTTCTTT CASSFTGSNTEAFF
. TRBJ1-5 once TRBV5-1 TGCGCCAGCAGCTTGGGGGAGCGAGAACAGCCCCAGCATTTT CASSLGEREQPQHF
. TRBJ2-3 once TRBV4-2 TGTGCCAGCAGCACCCCGGGGGGCCTCACAGATACGCAGTATTTT CASSTPGGLTDTQYF
. TRBJ2-7 . TRBV5-1 TGCGCCAGCACCCCTAGCGAGTCCTACGAGCAGTACTTC CASTPSESYEQYF
TRBD2 TRBJ2-3 . TRBV7-9 TGTGCCAGCAGCTTATTAGCGGGCGCAGATACGCAGTATTTT CASSLLAGADTQYF
TRBD1 TRBJ2-3 . TRBV5-1 TGCGCCAGCAGCCTCAGACAGGGATCCTCTGATACGCAGTATTTT CASSLRQGSSDTQYF
TRBD1 TRBJ1-5 . TRBV11-2 TGTGCCAGCAGCGGGACAGGGGGCAATCAGCCCCAGCATTTT CASSGTGGNQPQHF
TRBD1 TRBJ2-1 . TRBV11-3 TGTGCCAGCAGCTTAAGGGGACAGACCGACAATGAGCAGTTCTTC CASSLRGQTDNEQFF
TRBD2 TRBJ2-2 . TRBV9 TGTGCCAGCAGCGTAGTGGGTTTGGTAGCGGGAGGATGGGGAACGGACACCGGGGAGCTGTTTTTT CASSVVGLVAGGWGTDTGELFF
TRBD2 TRBJ2-7 . TRBV5-4 TGTGCCAGCAGCTTGACCTCACTAGCGGGAGCTACTTACGAGCAGTACTTC CASSLTSLAGATYEQYF
TRBD2 TRBJ2-3 . TRBV29-1 TGCAGCGCCGGGGGGGATACGCAGTATTTT CSAGGDTQYF
. TRBJ1-1 . TRBV18 TGTGCCAGCTCACCTCCACAGGGCCGGGACACTGAAGCTTTCTTT CASSPPQGRDTEAFF
. TRBJ1-5 once TRBV3-1/TRBV3-2 TGTGCCAGCAGCCAAGGACAGGGCAATCAGCCCCAGCATTTT CASSQGQGNQPQHF
. TRBJ2-5 . TRBV7-9 TGTGCCAGCAGCTGGAGCCCGAGGGAGACCCAGTACTTC CASSWSPRETQYF
. TRBJ1-4 . TRBV20-1 TGCAGTGCTAGTAGGGAGATGAATGAAAAACTGTTTTTT CSASREMNEKLFF
. TRBJ2-7 . TRBV9 TGTGCCAGCAGCGCGGCCTCGGAGGGCTACGAGCAGTACTTC CASSAASEGYEQYF
. TRBJ1-3 once TRBV6-6 TGTGCCAGCAGTTACTCAGGGGCAGGAGGAAACACCATATATTTT CASSYSGAGGNTIYF
. TRBJ1-5 . TRBV3-1/TRBV3-2 TGTGCCAGCAGCCAATCCGGACAAGGGGGTAATCAGCCCCAGCATTTT CASSQSGQGGNQPQHF
TRBD1 TRBJ2-5 . TRBV15 TGTGCCACCACCTCGACAGGGGGGATCCCTGGAGAGACCCAGTACTTC CATTSTGGIPGETQYF
TRBD1 TRBJ1-4 . TRBV30 TGTGCCGGTATCAATAGGGGGCGCAGGACTAATGAAAAACTGTTTTTT CAGINRGRRTNEKLFF
TRBD2 TRBJ2-1 . TRBV3-1/TRBV3-2 TGTGCCAGCAGCCCTCTAGCGGGGGGGCTTAATGAGCAGTTCTTC CASSPLAGGLNEQFF
TRBD2 TRBJ2-7 few TRBV7-2 TGTGCCAGCAGCTTAGGCGGGAGTGCGTACGAGCAGTACTTC CASSLGGSAYEQYF
. TRBJ2-3 . TRBV5-4 TGTGCCAGCAGCTTGGTGTGGCGGGGCACAGATACGCAGTATTTT CASSLVWRGTDTQYF
. TRBJ2-5 . TRBV12-3/TRBV12-4 TGTGCCAGCAGTCGGCGGGCTAGGGAGACCCAGTACTTC CASSRRARETQYF
. TRBJ1-2 . TRBV27 TGTGCCAGCAAGGGGTTGGACAGCACAGGGAACTATGGCTACACCTTC CASKGLDSTGNYGYTF
. TRBJ1-6 . TRBV7-2 TGTGCCAGCAGCTTCCGGGACACACCTTCACCCCTCCACTTT CASSFRDTPSPLHF
. TRBJ2-5 . TRBV24-1 TGTGCCACCAGTGAGCCCGGGGCGGAGGGGAGGGAGACCCAGTACTTC CATSEPGAEGRETQYF
TRBD2 TRBJ2-1 . TRBV7-9 TGTGCCAGCAGCTTAGTAGGGTGGACTAGGGCGCCCGATGAGCAGTTCTTC CASSLVGWTRAPDEQFF